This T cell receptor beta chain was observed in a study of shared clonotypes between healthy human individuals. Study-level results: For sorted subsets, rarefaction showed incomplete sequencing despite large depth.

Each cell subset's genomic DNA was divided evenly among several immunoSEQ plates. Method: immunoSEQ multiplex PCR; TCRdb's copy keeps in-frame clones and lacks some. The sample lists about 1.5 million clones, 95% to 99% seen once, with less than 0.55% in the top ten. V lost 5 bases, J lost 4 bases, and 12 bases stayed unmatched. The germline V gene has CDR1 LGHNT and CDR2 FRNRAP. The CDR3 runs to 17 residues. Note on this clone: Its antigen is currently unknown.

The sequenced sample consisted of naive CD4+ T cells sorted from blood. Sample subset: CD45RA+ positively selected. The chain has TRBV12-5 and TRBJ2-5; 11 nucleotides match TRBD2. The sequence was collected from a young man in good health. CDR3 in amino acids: CASGPGGLAGGRETQYF. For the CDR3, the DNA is TGTGCTAGTGGTCCGGGGGGGCTAGCGGGAGGCCGAGAGACCCAGTACTTC.